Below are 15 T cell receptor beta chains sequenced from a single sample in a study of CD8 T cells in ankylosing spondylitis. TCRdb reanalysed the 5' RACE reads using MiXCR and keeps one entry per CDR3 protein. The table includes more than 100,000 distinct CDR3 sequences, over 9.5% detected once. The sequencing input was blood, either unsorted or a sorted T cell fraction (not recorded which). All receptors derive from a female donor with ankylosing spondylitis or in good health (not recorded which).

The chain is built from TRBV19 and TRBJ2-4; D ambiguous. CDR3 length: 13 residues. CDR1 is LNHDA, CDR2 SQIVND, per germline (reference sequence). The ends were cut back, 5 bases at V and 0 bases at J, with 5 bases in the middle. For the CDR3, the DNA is TGTGCCAGTAGTTACACAGCCAAAAACATTCAGTACTTC. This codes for CASSYTAKNIQYF. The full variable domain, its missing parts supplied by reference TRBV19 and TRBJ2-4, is DGGITQSPKYLFRKEGQNVTLSCEQNLNHDAMYWYRQDPGQGLRLIYYSQIVNDFQKGDIAEGYSVSREKKESFPLTVTSAQKNPTAFYLCASSYTAKNIQYFGAGTRLSVL.

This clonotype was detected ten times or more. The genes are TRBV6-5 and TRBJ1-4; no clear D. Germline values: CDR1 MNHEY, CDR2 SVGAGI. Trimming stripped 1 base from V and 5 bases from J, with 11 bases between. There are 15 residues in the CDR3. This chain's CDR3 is CASSYYGPTNEKLFF. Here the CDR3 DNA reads TGTGCCAGCAGTTACTACGGTCCCACGAATGAAAAACTGTTTTTT.

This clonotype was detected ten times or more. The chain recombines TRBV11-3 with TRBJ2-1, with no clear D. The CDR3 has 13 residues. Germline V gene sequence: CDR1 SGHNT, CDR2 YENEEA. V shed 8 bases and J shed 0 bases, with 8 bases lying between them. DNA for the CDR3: TGTGCCAGCTGGATTAGCTCCTACAATGAGCAGTTCTTC. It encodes CASWISSYNEQFF.

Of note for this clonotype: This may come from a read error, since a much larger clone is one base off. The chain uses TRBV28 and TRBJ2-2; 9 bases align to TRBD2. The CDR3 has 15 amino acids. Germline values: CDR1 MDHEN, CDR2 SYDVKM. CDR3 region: CASSLGAGGTGELYF. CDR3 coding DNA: TGTGCCAGCAGTTTAGGAGCGGGGGGCACCGGGGAGCTGTATTTT.

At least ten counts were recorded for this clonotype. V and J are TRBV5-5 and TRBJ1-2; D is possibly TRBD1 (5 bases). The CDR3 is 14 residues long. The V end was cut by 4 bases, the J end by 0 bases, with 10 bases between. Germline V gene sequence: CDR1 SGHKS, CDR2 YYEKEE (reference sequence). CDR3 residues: CASSPVGANYGYTF. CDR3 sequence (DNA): TGTGCCAGCAGCCCCGTAGGGGCTAACTATGGCTACACCTTC.

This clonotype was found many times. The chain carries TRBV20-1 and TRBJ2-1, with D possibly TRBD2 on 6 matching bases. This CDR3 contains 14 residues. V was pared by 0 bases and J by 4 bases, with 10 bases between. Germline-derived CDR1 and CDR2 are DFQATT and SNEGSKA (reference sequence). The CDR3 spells CSARDTAGYNEQFF. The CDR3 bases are TGCAGTGCTAGAGATACTGCGGGGTACAATGAGCAGTTCTTC.

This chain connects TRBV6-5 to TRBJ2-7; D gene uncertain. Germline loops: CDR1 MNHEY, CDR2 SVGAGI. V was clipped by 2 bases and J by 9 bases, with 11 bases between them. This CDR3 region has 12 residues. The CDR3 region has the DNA TGTGCCAGCAGTTACCAGGAAGGCGGGCAGTACTTC. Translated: CASSYQEGGQYF.

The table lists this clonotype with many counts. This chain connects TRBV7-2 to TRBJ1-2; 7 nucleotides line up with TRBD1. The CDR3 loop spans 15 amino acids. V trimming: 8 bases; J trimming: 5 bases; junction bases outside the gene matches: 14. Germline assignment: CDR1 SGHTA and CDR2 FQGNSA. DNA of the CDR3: TGTGCCAGCGGACAACAGGGGCCGAATTCTTATGGCTACACCTTC. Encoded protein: CASGQQGPNSYGYTF. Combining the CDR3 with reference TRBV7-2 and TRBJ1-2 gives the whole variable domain GAGVSQSPSNKVTEKGKDVELRCDPISGHTALYWYRQSLGQGLEFLIYFQGNSAPDKSGLPSDRFSAERTGGSVSTLTIQRTQQEDSAVYLCASGQQGPNSYGYTFGSGTRLTVV.

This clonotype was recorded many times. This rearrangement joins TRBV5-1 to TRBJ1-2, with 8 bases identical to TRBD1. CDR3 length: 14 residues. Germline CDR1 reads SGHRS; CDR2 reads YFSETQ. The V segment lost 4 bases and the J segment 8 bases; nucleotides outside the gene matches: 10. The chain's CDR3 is CASSAQGQAYGYTF. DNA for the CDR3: TGCGCCAGCAGCGCCCAGGGACAGGCTTACGGCTACACCTTC.

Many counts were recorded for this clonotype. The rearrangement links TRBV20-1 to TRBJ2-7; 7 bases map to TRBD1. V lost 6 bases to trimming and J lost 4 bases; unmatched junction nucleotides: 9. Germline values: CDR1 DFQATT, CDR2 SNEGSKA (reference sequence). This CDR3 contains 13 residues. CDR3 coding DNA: TGCAGTGCCCTCTCGGGACAGCTATACGAGCAGTACTTC. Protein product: CSALSGQLYEQYF.

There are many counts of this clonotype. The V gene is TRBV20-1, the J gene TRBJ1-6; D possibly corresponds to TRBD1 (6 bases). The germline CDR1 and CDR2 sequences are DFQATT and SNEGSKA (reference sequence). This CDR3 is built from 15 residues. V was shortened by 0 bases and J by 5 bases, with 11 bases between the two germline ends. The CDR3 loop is CSARDEGGNNSPLHF. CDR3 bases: TGCAGTGCTAGAGACGAGGGGGGGAATAATTCACCCCTCCACTTT.

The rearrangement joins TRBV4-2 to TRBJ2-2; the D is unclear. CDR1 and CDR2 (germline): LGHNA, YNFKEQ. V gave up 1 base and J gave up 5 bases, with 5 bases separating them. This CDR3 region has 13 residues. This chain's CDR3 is CASSQVSTGELFF. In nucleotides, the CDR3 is TGTGCCAGCAGCCAAGTATCAACCGGGGAGCTGTTTTTT.

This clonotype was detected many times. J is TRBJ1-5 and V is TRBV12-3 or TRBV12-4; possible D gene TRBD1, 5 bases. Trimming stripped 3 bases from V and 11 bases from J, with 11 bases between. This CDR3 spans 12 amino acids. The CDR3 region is CASSFVQGAQHF. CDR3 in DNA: TGTGCCAGCAGTTTTGTCCAGGGAGCCCAGCATTTT.

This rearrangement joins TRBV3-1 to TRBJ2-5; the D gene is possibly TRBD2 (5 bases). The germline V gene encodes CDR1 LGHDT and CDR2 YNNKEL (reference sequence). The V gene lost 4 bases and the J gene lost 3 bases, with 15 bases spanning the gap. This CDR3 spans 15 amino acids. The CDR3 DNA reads TGTGCCAGCAGCCGTCCATCGGGGTCAAAAGAGACCCAGTACTTC. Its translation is CASSRPSGSKETQYF.

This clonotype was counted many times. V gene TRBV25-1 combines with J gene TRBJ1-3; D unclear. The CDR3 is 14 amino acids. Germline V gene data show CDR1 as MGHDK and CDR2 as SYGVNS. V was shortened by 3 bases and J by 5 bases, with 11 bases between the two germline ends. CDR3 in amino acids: CASSESRLRNTIYF. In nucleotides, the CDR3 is TGTGCCAGCAGTGAGTCCAGGTTAAGAAACACCATATATTTT.